This entry lists 8 T cell receptor beta chains sequenced from one sample in a study of control samples from healthy donors and cancer patients (dated by TCRdb to 2019 to 2021). Library creation used the immunoSEQ multiplex PCR assay. TCRdb re-hosts the immuneACCESS table, in-frame sequences only. Its copies lack some clones; in the studies checked, an unresolved V gene accounts for under half of them, and the cause for the rest is not known. The sample yields 200,000 to 250,000 clones; about 94% were counted once. The top ten constitute about 1.4% of the sample. Specimen: blood. Receptors originate from a man aged 45-65 years in good health.

The genes are TRBV7-2 and TRBJ2-1, with 12 bases aligning to TRBD2. The trim removed 5 bases at V and 12 bases at J, leaving 5 bases unmatched. The CDR3 has 13 residues. The germline gives CDR1 SGHTA, CDR2 FQGNSA. Here the CDR3 reads CASSILAGGVQFF. The CDR3 DNA is TGTGCCAGCAGCATACTAGCGGGGGGTGTGCAGTTCTTC.

The chain has TRBV28 and TRBJ1-2; D call uncertain. CDR1 is MDHEN, CDR2 SYDVKM, per germline. This CDR3 has 16 amino acids. V shed 5 bases and J shed 5 bases, with 21 bases lying between them. CDR3 coding DNA: TGTGCCAGCAGTCCGGCAAGGGAAGCATTTGGGTATGGCTACACCTTC. It yields the protein CASSPAREAFGYGYTF.

J is TRBJ2-7 and V is TRBV9; D is uncertain. This CDR3 has 13 amino acids. Trimming stripped 9 bases from V and 7 bases from J, with 20 bases between. Germline loops: CDR1 SGDLS, CDR2 YYNGEE. The CDR3 sequence: CATARTVISEQYF. The CDR3 bases are TGTGCCACGGCCAGGACGGTGATATCTGAGCAGTACTTC.

The chain is built from TRBV23-1 and TRBJ2-7, with 7 bases lining up with TRBD1. TRBV23-1 is known as an ORF, though its function is uncertain. The CDR3 loop spans 14 amino acids. V was clipped by 2 bases and J by 3 bases; unmatched bases: 4. DNA of the CDR3: TGCGCCAGCAGTCAACGGGGACAGTGCTACGAGCAGTACTTC. It yields the protein CASSQRGQCYEQYF.

The chain recombines TRBV6-5 with TRBJ2-1, with D possibly being TRBD2 (6 bases). Trimming left V 4 bases short and J 6 bases short, with 13 bases between. The CDR3 is 14 amino acids. In germline, CDR1 is MNHEY, CDR2 SVGAGI. The CDR3 is CASSSSGTSNEQFF. The DNA for the CDR3 is TGTGCCAGCAGTTCATCCGGGACTTCCAATGAGCAGTTCTTC.

V is TRBV27 and J is TRBJ2-1, with 7 bases lining up with TRBD2. In germline, CDR1 is MNHEY, CDR2 SMNVEV (reference sequence). V lost 5 bases, J lost 9 bases, and 13 bases stayed unmatched. This CDR3 comprises 15 residues. The CDR3 bases are TGTGCCAGCAGTCTCGGACGGAGCGGGACGCTTGAGCAGTTCTTC. This encodes CASSLGRSGTLEQFF.

V gene TRBV6-6 combines with J gene TRBJ1-4; 8 bases fit TRBD1. The V segment lost 5 bases and the J segment 10 bases; nucleotides outside the gene matches: 3. The V gene's germline CDR1 is MNHNY and CDR2 SVGAGI (reference sequence). The CDR3 runs to 12 residues. The CDR3 nucleotides read TGTGCCAGCAGTCTAGACAGGGGAAAACTGTTTTTT. Its protein product is CASSLDRGKLFF.

The V gene is TRBV7-9, the J gene TRBJ1-4; D gene uncertain. The CDR3 is 15 amino acids. The germline gives CDR1 SEHNR, CDR2 FQNEAQ (reference sequence). Trimming removed 1 base from V and 4 bases from J, with 10 bases in between. The CDR3, as DNA: TGTGCCAGCAGCTTAGGGGCAGTTTTTAATGAAAAACTGTTTTTT. It encodes CASSLGAVFNEKLFF. Drawing the rest from reference TRBV7-9 and TRBJ1-4, the complete variable domain is DTGVSQNPRHKITKRGQNVTFRCDPISEHNRLYWYRQTLGQGPEFLTYFQNEAQLEKSRLLSDRFSAERPKGSFSTLEIQRTEQGDSAMYLCASSLGAVFNEKLFFGSGTQLSVL.